Listed here is a single TCR beta chain. The data originate from a study of T cell repertoires in cytomegalovirus infection. TCRdb reprocessed the reads with MiXCR, giving one entry per CDR3 protein. The table lists around 350,000 distinct CDR3 sequences, over 15% of them singletons. Germline V CDR1 and CDR2: SGHTA, FQGNSA. Trimming left V 2 bases short and J 3 bases short, with 10 bases between. The CDR3 loop spans 14 amino acids. The specimen sequenced was PBMCs. J is TRBJ1-1 and V is TRBV7-2; D not resolved. The sequence derives from a human donor in good health (CMV status not recorded). Some clones in this sample may be carry-over from other donors' samples. In DNA, the CDR3 is TGTGCCAGCAGCTTAAGCAATCGGGACACTGAAGCTTTCTTT. Translation gives CASSLSNRDTEAFF. The full variable domain, in which reference TRBV7-2 and TRBJ1-1 provide the parts outside the CDR3, is GAGVSQSPSNKVTEKGKDVELRCDPISGHTALYWYRQSLGQGLEFLIYFQGNSAPDKSGLPSDRFSAERTGGSVSTLTIQRTQQEDSAVYLCASSLSNRDTEAFFGQGTRLTVV.